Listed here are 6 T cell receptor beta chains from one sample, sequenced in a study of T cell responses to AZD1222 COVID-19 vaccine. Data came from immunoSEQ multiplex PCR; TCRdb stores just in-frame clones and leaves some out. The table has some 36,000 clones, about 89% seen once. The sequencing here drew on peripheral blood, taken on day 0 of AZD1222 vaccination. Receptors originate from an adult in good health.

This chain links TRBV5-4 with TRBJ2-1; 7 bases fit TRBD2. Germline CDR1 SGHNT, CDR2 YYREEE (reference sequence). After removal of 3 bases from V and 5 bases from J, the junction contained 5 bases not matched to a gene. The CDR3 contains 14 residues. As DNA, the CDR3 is TGTGCCAGCAGCTGGGGGGGGACCAACAATGAGCAGTTCTTC. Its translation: CASSWGGTNNEQFF.

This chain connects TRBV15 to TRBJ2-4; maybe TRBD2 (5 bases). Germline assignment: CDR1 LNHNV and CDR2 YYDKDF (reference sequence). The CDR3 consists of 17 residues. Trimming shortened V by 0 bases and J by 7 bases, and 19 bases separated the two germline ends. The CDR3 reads CATSRDIGSPSSNIQYF. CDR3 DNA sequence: TGTGCCACCAGCAGAGATATTGGGTCCCCTAGCTCGAACATTCAGTACTTC.

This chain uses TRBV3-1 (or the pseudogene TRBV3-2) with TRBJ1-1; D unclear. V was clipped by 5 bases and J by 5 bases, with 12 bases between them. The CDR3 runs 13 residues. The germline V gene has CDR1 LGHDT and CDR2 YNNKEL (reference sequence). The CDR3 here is CASSSRTGTEAFF. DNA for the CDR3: TGTGCCAGCAGCTCCCGTACGGGGACTGAAGCTTTCTTT.

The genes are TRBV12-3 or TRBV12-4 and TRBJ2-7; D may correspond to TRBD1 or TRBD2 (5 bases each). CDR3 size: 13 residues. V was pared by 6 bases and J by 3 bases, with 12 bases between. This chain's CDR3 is CASSPGPGYEQYF. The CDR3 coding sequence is TGTGCCAGCAGCCCGGGACCTGGCTACGAGCAGTACTTC.

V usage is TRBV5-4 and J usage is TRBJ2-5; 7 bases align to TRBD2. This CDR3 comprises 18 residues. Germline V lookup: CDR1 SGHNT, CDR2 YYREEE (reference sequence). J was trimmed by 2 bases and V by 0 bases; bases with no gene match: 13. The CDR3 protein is CASSLVGWGAGRQETQYF. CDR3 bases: TGTGCCAGCAGCTTGGTCGGGTGGGGAGCGGGGAGGCAAGAGACCCAGTACTTC.

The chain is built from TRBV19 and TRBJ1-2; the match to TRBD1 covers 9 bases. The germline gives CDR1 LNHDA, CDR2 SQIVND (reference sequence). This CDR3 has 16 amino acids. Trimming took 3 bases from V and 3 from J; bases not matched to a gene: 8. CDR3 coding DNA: TGTGCCAGTAGTATCCCTAACAGGGGGCACGACTATGGCTACACCTTC. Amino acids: CASSIPNRGHDYGYTF.